The rows below give T cell receptor beta chains drawn from one sample of a study of cytomegalovirus exposure and HLA in healthy donors. Libraries were prepared by immunoSEQ multiplex PCR; TCRdb keeps only in-frame clonotypes and omits some of them. Here the sample spans over 100,000 clones, around nine tenths being singletons. Sequencing was done on a sample of PBMCs. Source of these receptors: a woman aged 18-29 years in good health and CMV-seronegative. The CDR3 runs from the conserved cysteine through the conserved F or W. The order of the fields is D gene, clone size, J gene, CDR3 length, V gene, CDR3 DNA, CDR3 protein. A D gene is named only where the DNA matches it firmly. Expanded clones are given a class, and other clones once, few, many or no size at all.

D: .
size: .
J: TRBJ1-1
length: 13
V: TRBV7-9
DNA: TGTGCCAGCAGCTCAGGACAGAACACTGAAGCTTTCTTT
CDR3: CASSSGQNTEAFF

D: TRBD1
size: .
J: TRBJ1-2
length: 12
V: TRBV29-1
DNA: TGCAGCGTTACCCGCAGGGGGGATGGCTACACCTTC
CDR3: CSVTRRGDGYTF

D: TRBD1
size: .
J: TRBJ1-1
length: 15
V: TRBV9
DNA: TGTGCCAGCAGCGTAGTGGCAGGGGGCGCGTCTGAAGCTTTCTTT
CDR3: CASSVVAGGASEAFF

D: .
size: .
J: TRBJ1-3
length: 15
V: TRBV5-1
DNA: TGCGCCAGCAGCTTCCTTCCAGGGTCTGGAAACACCATATATTTT
CDR3: CASSFLPGSGNTIYF

D: .
size: .
J: TRBJ1-1
length: 14
V: TRBV27
DNA: TGTGCCAGCAGTTTGAGGGTATCCACCTCTGAAGCTTTCTTT
CDR3: CASSLRVSTSEAFF

D: .
size: .
J: TRBJ2-3
length: 16
V: TRBV11-2
DNA: TGTGCCAGCAGTTGGGGGACTGAGATAGGAAAATATACGCAGTATTTT
CDR3: CASSWGTEIGKYTQYF

D: TRBD1
size: .
J: TRBJ2-5
length: 20
V: TRBV2
DNA: TGTGCCCACCAAGGGACAGAAAATCGCGATAGCAATAAGCCCCAAGAGACCCAGTACTTC
CDR3: CAHQGTENRDSNKPQETQYF

D: .
size: .
J: TRBJ2-3
length: 13
V: TRBV7-9
DNA: TGTGCCAGCAGCGGACAGCTCACAGATACGCAGTATTTT
CDR3: CASSGQLTDTQYF

D: .
size: .
J: TRBJ2-7
length: 20
V: TRBV12-2
DNA: TGTGCAAGTCGCTTAAAGCCGGGACTAGCGGGAGAGGTGGGCGGGTACGAGCAGTACTTC
CDR3: CASRLKPGLAGEVGGYEQYF

D: TRBD2
size: .
J: TRBJ2-3
length: 14
V: TRBV2
DNA: TGTGCCAGCATCCTAGCGGGGGGGACAGATACGCAGTATTTT
CDR3: CASILAGGTDTQYF

D: .
size: .
J: TRBJ1-1
length: 13
V: TRBV2
DNA: TGTGCCAGCAAATTGGAGGTTAACACTGAAGCTTTCTTT
CDR3: CASKLEVNTEAFF

D: TRBD2
size: .
J: TRBJ2-3
length: 16
V: TRBV9
DNA: TGTGCCAGCAGCACCCGCCCAGCGGGGAGCACAGATACGCAGTATTTT
CDR3: CASSTRPAGSTDTQYF

D: .
size: .
J: TRBJ1-5
length: 15
V: TRBV2
DNA: TGTGCCAGCAGTGGTCTGAAGGGGGAGACTCAGCCCCAGCATTTT
CDR3: CASSGLKGETQPQHF

D: .
size: .
J: TRBJ2-1
length: 15
V: TRBV7-8
DNA: TGTGCCAGCAGCTTATCAGGTAGCGGATTCAATGAGCAGTTCTTC
CDR3: CASSLSGSGFNEQFF

D: .
size: .
J: TRBJ1-2
length: 15
V: TRBV4-2
DNA: TGTGCCAGCAGCCAAGAGGAGGGAGCTAACTATGGCTACACCTTC
CDR3: CASSQEEGANYGYTF

D: .
size: .
J: TRBJ1-1
length: 13
V: TRBV7-9
DNA: TGTGCCAGCAGAAAAGGGGAAAACACTGAAGCTTTCTTT
CDR3: CASRKGENTEAFF

D: .
size: .
J: TRBJ1-1
length: 13
V: TRBV7-9
DNA: TGTGCCAGCAGCTTAGGAGGACACAAAGAAGCTTTCTTT
CDR3: CASSLGGHKEAFF

D: TRBD1
size: .
J: TRBJ1-4
length: 19
V: TRBV9
DNA: TGTGCCAGCAGCGTAGAAGTGACAGGGTTGGTTTTAAGGAATGAAAAACTGTTTTTT
CDR3: CASSVEVTGLVLRNEKLFF

D: TRBD1
size: few
J: TRBJ1-2
length: 13
V: TRBV30
DNA: TGTGCCTGGATGACAGGGGCTAACTATGGCTACACCTTC
CDR3: CAWMTGANYGYTF

D: .
size: .
J: TRBJ2-7
length: 14
V: TRBV6-1
DNA: TGTGCCACAGCTTCCCGCGGCACCAACTACGAGCAGTACTTC
CDR3: CATASRGTNYEQYF

D: .
size: .
J: TRBJ1-2
length: 13
V: TRBV6-5
DNA: TGTGCCAGCAGTACCGGACAGCAGGACGGCTACACCTTC
CDR3: CASSTGQQDGYTF

D: .
size: .
J: TRBJ2-4
length: 13
V: TRBV5-1
DNA: TGCGCCAGCAGCCCCTACGGGGTGGACATTCAGTACTTC
CDR3: CASSPYGVDIQYF

D: .
size: .
J: TRBJ1-1
length: 13
V: TRBV30
DNA: TGTGCCTGGAGTTTTAGCTTGAACACTGAAGCTTTCTTT
CDR3: CAWSFSLNTEAFF

D: TRBD2
size: .
J: TRBJ2-1
length: 18
V: TRBV28
DNA: TGTGCCAGCAGCCGGGGAGGGGAGGCGGGGGGCCGCTACAATGAGCAGTTCTTC
CDR3: CASSRGGEAGGRYNEQFF

D: .
size: .
J: TRBJ2-3
length: 11
V: TRBV27
DNA: TGTGCCAGCAGCTTCGGGGATACGCAGTATTTT
CDR3: CASSFGDTQYF

D: TRBD2
size: once
J: TRBJ2-1
length: 18
V: TRBV7-8
DNA: TGTGCCAGCAGCTCCCCCCCCCAGCGGGGGGGCCACTACAATGAGCAGTTCTTC
CDR3: CASSSPPQRGGHYNEQFF

D: TRBD2
size: .
J: TRBJ2-2
length: 19
V: TRBV7-8
DNA: TGTGCCAGCAGCCCCCGACTAGCGGGGGGCCTCGATTCCACCGGGGAGCTGTTTTTT
CDR3: CASSPRLAGGLDSTGELFF

D: .
size: .
J: TRBJ1-1
length: 15
V: TRBV7-3
DNA: TGTGCCAGCAGCTTAACGTCTTCCGGCGGGACTGAAGCTTTCTTT
CDR3: CASSLTSSGGTEAFF

D: .
size: .
J: TRBJ1-1
length: 13
V: TRBV5-1
DNA: TGCGCCAGCAGTCCCACGACAGGCACTGAAGCTTTCTTT
CDR3: CASSPTTGTEAFF

D: TRBD1
size: .
J: TRBJ2-7
length: 12
V: TRBV6-6
DNA: TGTGCCACAGGACAGGGAGGCTACGAGCAGTACTTC
CDR3: CATGQGGYEQYF